This T cell receptor (beta chain) was identified during a study of post-analysis software for immune sequencing data (dated by TCRdb to about 2015). Some background on the complete study: Relapsing-remitting, secondary progressive and progressive-relapsing multiple sclerosis were recorded as disease courses, and subtype annotation was lacking for some patients. The multiple sclerosis patient repertoires were compared with approximately 11 previously published healthy control repertoires from donors aged roughly 6 to 25 years. A subset of samples was prepared in parallel using single-end sample barcoding, then pooled and co-amplified after Illumina adapter ligation.

Here is what the overall study found, with its caveats: Patients showed significantly higher frequencies than controls for 4 or 5 TRBV segments, among them TRBV5-6, TRBV5-1 and TRBV20-1. Strong co-clustering of samples prepared in the same batch was shown by direct clustering with F measure, prompting a batch-effect correction. The multiple sclerosis patient group was slightly younger than the control group. Normalized Chao1 diversity was significantly lower in multiple sclerosis patients than controls, suggesting substantial peripheral T-cell clonal expansion.

The germline V gene provides CDR1 MGHRA and CDR2 YSYEKL. V gives up 1 base and J gives up 1 base, and the segment between their germline ends measures 8 bases. Measured from the cysteine to the phenylalanine, the CDR3 is 15 residues long. Only CDR3 DNA is held: 45 bases, read in frame from base 1. Regarding this clonotype: Its cognate antigen has yet to be identified. Per-base quality was not reported, and no clone a single base away is much larger than it.

The library was generated by PCR. The listed sequencing device is Illumina HiSeq 2500. To reduce PCR and sequencing biases, unique molecular identifiers were built into the TCR beta cDNA libraries. Every 1 to 10 million input T cells yielded approximately 500,000 cDNA molecules, meaning each molecule approximated one T cell. The same protocol used for the earlier healthy control dataset was applied to prepare and sequence the patient libraries. Within a given batch, samples were prepared together, multiplexed and sequenced on the same HiSeq lane. In the source study's methods: Raw barcoded reads were processed with MIGEC, discarding single-read molecular identifier groups before consensus assembly and CDR3 extraction. VDJtools was used for post-analysis of the clonotype tables, and diversity was normalized by down-sampling every dataset to the size of the smallest sample. In repertoire overlap clustering, CDR3 amino acid sequences, but not nucleotide sequences, were matched to correct batch-related cross-sample contamination. The public sequencing data were trimmed at Q25 with fastp and processed into clonotypes with MiXCR by TCRdb, which kept only in-frame beta chains. Every entry covers one CDR3 protein and lists the most common genes and DNA from its rows. For this entry, the V and J calls and clone size follow TCRdb and not the study's own pipeline. In all, the sample holds around 180,000 distinct CDR3 sequences, and roughly 31% of those were seen once. The ten top clones hold roughly 1.6% of the sample.

TCR beta repertoires were profiled from peripheral blood of 13 young patients with multiple sclerosis to demonstrate the VDJtools post-analysis software. The multiple sclerosis patients were children and adolescents ranging in age from roughly 6 to 15 years. The sequence joins TRBV4-1 to TRBJ2-1; the best D guess is TRBD2, with 6 bases matching. The receptor comes from a girl between 5 and 17 years old with multiple sclerosis. The sample consisted of blood. The CDR3 reads as follows: CASSQAGGSYNEQFF. The DNA sequence is given as TGCGCCAGCAGCCAAGCCGGGGGTTCCTACAATGAGCAGTTCTTC.